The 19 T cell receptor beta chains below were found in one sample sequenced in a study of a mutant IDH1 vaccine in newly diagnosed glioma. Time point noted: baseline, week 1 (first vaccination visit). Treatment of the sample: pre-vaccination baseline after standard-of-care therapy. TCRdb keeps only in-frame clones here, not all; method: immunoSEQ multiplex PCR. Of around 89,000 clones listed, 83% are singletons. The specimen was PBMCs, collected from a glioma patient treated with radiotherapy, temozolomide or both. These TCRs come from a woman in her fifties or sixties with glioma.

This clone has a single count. This CDR3 is CASSSMANEKLFF. Written as DNA, the CDR3 is TGTGCCAGCAGCTCAATGGCTAATGAAAAACTGTTTTTT. The chain couples TRBV5-4 to TRBJ1-4; D is unclear. CDR3 size: 13 residues. V was shortened by 3 bases and J by 3 bases, with 6 bases between the two germline ends. CDR1 SGHNT and CDR2 YYREEE come from the germline V gene (reference sequence).

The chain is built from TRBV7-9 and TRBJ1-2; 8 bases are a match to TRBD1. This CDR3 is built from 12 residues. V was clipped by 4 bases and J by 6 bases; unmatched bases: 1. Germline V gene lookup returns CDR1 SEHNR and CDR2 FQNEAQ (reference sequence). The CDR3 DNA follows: TGTGCCAGCAGCTCGACAGGGGATGGCTACACCTTC. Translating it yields CASSSTGDGYTF.

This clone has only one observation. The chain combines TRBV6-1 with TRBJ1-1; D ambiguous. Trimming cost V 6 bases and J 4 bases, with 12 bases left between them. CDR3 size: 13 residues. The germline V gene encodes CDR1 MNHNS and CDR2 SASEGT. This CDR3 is CASSQKGSTEAFF. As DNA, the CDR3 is TGTGCCAGCAGCCAAAAGGGTTCCACTGAAGCTTTCTTT.

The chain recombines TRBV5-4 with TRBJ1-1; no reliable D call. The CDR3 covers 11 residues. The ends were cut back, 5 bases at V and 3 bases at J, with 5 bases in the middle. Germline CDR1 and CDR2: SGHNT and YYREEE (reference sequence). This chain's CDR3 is CASSSYTEAFF. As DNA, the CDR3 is TGTGCCAGCAGTTCGTACACTGAAGCTTTCTTT.

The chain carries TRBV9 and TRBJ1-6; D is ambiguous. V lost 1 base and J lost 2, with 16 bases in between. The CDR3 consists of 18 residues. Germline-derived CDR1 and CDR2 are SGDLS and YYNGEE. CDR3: CASSVSEGERPYNSPLHF. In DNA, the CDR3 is TGTGCCAGCAGCGTATCTGAGGGAGAGCGGCCCTATAATTCACCCCTCCACTTT.

The CDR3 sequence is CAISESLGGGTIYF. The CDR3 nucleotides read TGTGCCATCAGTGAGTCTCTAGGAGGAGGCACCATATATTTT. The chain couples TRBV10-3 to TRBJ1-3, with D uncertain. The germline CDR1 and CDR2 sequences are ENHRY and SYGVKD. V was pared by 0 bases and J by 9 bases, with 12 bases between. CDR3 length: 14 residues.

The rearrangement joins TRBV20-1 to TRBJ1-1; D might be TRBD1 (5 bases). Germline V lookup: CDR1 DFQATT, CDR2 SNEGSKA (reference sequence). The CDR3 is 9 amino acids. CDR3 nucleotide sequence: TGCAGAGGCGGGGGAGAAGCTTTCTTT. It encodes CRGGGEAFF.

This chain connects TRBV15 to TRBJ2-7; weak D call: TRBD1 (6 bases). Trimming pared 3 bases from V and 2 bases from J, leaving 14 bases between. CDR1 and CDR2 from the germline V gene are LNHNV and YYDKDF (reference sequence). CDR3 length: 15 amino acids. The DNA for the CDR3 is TGTGCCACCAGCAGGCCATCCCAGGGGACCTACGAGCAGTACTTC. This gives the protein CATSRPSQGTYEQYF.

The CDR3 here is CASSLVEGAGELFF. The DNA for the CDR3 is TGCGCCAGCAGCTTGGTGGAGGGAGCCGGGGAGCTGTTTTTT. The chain combines TRBV5-1 with TRBJ2-2; D is possibly TRBD2 (6 bases). The V end was cut by 0 bases, the J end by 6 bases, with 9 bases between. Germline CDR1 is SGHRS and CDR2 is YFSETQ. The CDR3 sequence is 14 residues long.

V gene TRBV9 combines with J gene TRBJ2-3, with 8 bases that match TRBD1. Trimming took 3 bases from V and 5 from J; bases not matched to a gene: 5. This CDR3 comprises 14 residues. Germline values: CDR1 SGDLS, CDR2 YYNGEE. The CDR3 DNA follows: TGTGCCAGCAGCGCCAGACAGGGGAGAGATACGCAGTATTTT. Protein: CASSARQGRDTQYF.

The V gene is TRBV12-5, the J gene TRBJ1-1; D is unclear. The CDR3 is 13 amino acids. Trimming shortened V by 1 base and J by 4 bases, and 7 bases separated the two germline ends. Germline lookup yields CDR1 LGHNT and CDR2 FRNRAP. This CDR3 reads CASGLALPTEAFF. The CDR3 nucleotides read TGTGCTAGTGGTTTGGCCCTGCCCACTGAAGCTTTCTTT. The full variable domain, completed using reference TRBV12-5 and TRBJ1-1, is DARVTQTPRHKVTEMGQEVTMRCQPILGHNTVFWYRQTMMQGLELLAYFRNRAPLDDSGMPKDRFSAEMPDATLATLKIQPSEPRDSAVYFCASGLALPTEAFFGQGTRLTVV.

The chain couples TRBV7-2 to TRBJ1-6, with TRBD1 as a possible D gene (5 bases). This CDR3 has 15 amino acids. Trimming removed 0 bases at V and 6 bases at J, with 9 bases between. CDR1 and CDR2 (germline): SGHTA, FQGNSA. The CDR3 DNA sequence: TGTGCCAGCAGCTTAGCCGGGACTGCTAATTCACCCCTCCACTTT. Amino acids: CASSLAGTANSPLHF.

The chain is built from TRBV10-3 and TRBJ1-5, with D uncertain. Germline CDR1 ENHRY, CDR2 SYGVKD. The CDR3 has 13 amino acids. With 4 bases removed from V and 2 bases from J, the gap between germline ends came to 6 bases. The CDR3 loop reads CAISGLGNQPQHF. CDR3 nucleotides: TGTGCCATCAGTGGGCTAGGCAATCAGCCCCAGCATTTT.

CDR3: CASSSYGTGEEKLFF. The CDR3 coding sequence is TGTGCCAGCAGCTCATACGGGACAGGGGAAGAAAAACTGTTTTTT. The chain employs TRBV7-2 and TRBJ1-4; 10 bases are shared with TRBD1. CDR3 length: 15 residues. Germline V gene data show CDR1 as SGHTA and CDR2 as FQGNSA. V gave up 4 bases and J gave up 8 bases; unmatched junction bases: 7.

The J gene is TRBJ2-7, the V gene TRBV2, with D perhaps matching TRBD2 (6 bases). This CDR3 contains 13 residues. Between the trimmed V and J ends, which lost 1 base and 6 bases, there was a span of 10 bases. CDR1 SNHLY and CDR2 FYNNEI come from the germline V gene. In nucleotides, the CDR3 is TGTGCCAGCAGTGAAGGGACTACCGGCGAGCAGTACTTC. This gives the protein CASSEGTTGEQYF.

CDR3 protein: CASSSETQYF. In DNA form, the CDR3 reads TGTGCCAGCAGTTCAGAGACCCAGTACTTC. This chain connects TRBV28 to TRBJ2-5, with no clear D. The CDR3 runs 10 residues. Trimming pared 4 bases from V and 4 bases from J, leaving 1 base between. Germline CDR1 MDHEN, CDR2 SYDVKM. Variable domain in full (rest from reference TRBV28 and TRBJ2-5): DVKVTQSSRYLVKRTGEKVFLECVQDMDHENMFWYRQDPGLGLRLIYFSYDVKMKEKGDIPEGYSVSREKKERFSLILESASTNQTSMYLCASSSETQYFGPGTRLLVL.

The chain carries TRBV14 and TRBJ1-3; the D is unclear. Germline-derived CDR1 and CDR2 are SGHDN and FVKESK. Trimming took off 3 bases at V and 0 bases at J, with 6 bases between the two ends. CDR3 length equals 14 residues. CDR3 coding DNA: TGTGCCAGCAGCCAGGCAGCCTCTGGAAACACCATATATTTT. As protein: CASSQAASGNTIYF.

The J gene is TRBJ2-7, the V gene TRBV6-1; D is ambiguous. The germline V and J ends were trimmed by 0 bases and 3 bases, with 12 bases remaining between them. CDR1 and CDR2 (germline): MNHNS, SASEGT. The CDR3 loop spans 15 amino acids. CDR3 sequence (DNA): TGTGCCAGCAGTGAAGCAGGACGGGCTAACTACGAGCAGTACTTC. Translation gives CASSEAGRANYEQYF.

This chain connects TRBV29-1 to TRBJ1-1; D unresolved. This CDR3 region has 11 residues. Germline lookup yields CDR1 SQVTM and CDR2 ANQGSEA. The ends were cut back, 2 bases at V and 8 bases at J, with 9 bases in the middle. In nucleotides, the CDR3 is TGCAGCGTTGAACGTACACAGGAAGCTTTCTTT. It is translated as CSVERTQEAFF.